This entry describes one T cell receptor beta chain. The CDR3 sequence is 16 residues long. V shed 1 base and J 3 bases; nucleotides not matched to a gene: 8. CDR1 and CDR2 from the germline V gene are SGHRS and YFSETQ. This record comes from a study of blood T cell repertoires in COVID-19. Study summary: Both acute and convalescent COVID-19 samples were obtained from the United States, Italy and Spain. The cDNA or gDNA used as material had been derived from T cells, B-cell-depleted T cells, or PBMCs.

The method was immunoSEQ multiplex PCR; TCRdb's version includes in-frame clones alone and lacks a portion of them. The sample records around 58,000 clones, around 89% being singletons. The genes are TRBV5-1 and TRBJ1-1, with 8 bases matching TRBD1. The specimen sequenced was peripheral blood. This TCR came from a man in his fifties or sixties with active COVID-19. For the CDR3, the DNA is TGCGCCAGCAGCTTGCCCAGGACAGGGAAGGACACTGAAGCTTTCTTT. This encodes CASSLPRTGKDTEAFF.